The 12 T cell receptor beta chains below all came from one sample that was sequenced in a study of cytomegalovirus exposure and HLA in healthy donors. Primers: 60 Vbeta forward and 13 Jbeta reverse. Produced via immunoSEQ multiplex PCR; TCRdb's table is partial and in-frame only. The sample holds 65,000 to 85,000 clones. Sequenced material: PBMCs. Receptors were obtained from a female donor in good health and CMV-seropositive.

The rearrangement joins TRBV28 to TRBJ2-7, with 10 positions matching TRBD2. The CDR3 consists of 15 residues. J gave up 7 bases and V 1 base, and 7 bases lay outside the gene matches. Germline values: CDR1 MDHEN, CDR2 SYDVKM. Written as DNA, the CDR3 is TGTGCCAGCAGTTTATTAGCGGGAGGCTGGGGGGAGCAGTACTTC. Its protein is CASSLLAGGWGEQYF.

The gene calls are TRBV28 and TRBJ2-4; maybe TRBD1 (6 bases). Per the germline V gene, CDR1 is MDHEN and CDR2 is SYDVKM. The length of the CDR3 is 15 residues. V lost 6 bases and J lost 0, with 12 bases in between. The CDR3 coding sequence is TGTGCCAGCAGCTGGACAGAAGTAGCCAAAAACATTCAGTACTTC. It is translated as CASSWTEVAKNIQYF.

This chain connects TRBV18 to TRBJ2-6; 11 bases agree with TRBD1. The CDR3 length is 19 residues. Unmatched junction bases numbered 10, after V lost 2 bases and J lost 4 bases. CDR1 is KGHSH and CDR2 is LQKENI in the germline V gene. The CDR3 DNA follows: TGTGCCAGCTCACCAACCATCGGACAGGGGGCTCAGGGGGCCAACGTCCTGACTTTC. Translated: CASSPTIGQGAQGANVLTF.

The genes are TRBV27 and TRBJ2-7; TRBD2 matches at 10 bases. This CDR3 contains 16 residues. The junction had 5 bases not matched to a gene; V was cut back by 2 bases and J by 1 base. Germline CDR1 reads MNHEY; CDR2 reads SMNVEV (reference sequence). Written as DNA, the CDR3 is TGTGCCAGCAGTTTACGGCTAGCGGGAGCTTCCTACGAGCAGTACTTC. Its protein product is CASSLRLAGASYEQYF.

This chain links TRBV10-3 with TRBJ1-6; D gene ambiguous. Trimming left V 6 bases short and J 8 bases short, with 14 bases between. Germline V gene lookup returns CDR1 ENHRY and CDR2 SYGVKD. The CDR3 length is 14 residues. The CDR3 DNA reads TGTGCCATCAGCGAAGAGCCGGGGTATTCACCCCTCCACTTT. Translation gives CAISEEPGYSPLHF.

This sequence joins TRBV4-1 and TRBJ2-5; 16 bases agree with TRBD2. The CDR3 sequence is 14 residues long. Germline trimming cut 3 bases from V and 11 bases from J; bases unmatched to any gene: 3. Germline CDR1 and CDR2: MGHRA and YSYEKL. The CDR3 loop is CASSQEGLAGGQYF. CDR3 DNA sequence: TGCGCCAGCAGCCAGGAGGGACTAGCGGGGGGGCAGTACTTC.

The gene calls are TRBV4-3 and TRBJ1-1; tentatively, D is TRBD1 (5 bases). The germline gives CDR1 LGHNA, CDR2 YSLEER. Trimming removed 1 base at V and 3 bases at J, with 9 bases between. CDR3 size: 14 residues. The CDR3 DNA reads as TGCGCCAGCAGCCAAGCCACAGGTGACACTGAAGCTTTCTTT. It translates to CASSQATGDTEAFF.

The chain recombines TRBV6-5 with TRBJ2-7; 11 positions match TRBD1. The CDR3 loop spans 14 amino acids. J gave up 3 bases and V 2 bases, and 0 bases lay outside the gene matches. Germline V gene data show CDR1 as MNHEY and CDR2 as SVGAGI. The CDR3 loop reads CASSYGTGGYEQYF. The DNA of the CDR3 is TGTGCCAGCAGTTACGGGACAGGGGGCTACGAGCAGTACTTC.

The CDR3 bases are TGTGCCAGCAGTTTAGGAGCGGGAGTGCAGGGCGAGCAGTACTTC. Translated: CASSLGAGVQGEQYF. This chain links TRBV28 with TRBJ2-7; 8 nucleotides match TRBD2. CDR1 MDHEN and CDR2 SYDVKM come from the germline V gene. This CDR3 contains 15 residues. Trimming cost V 2 bases and J 6 bases; bases outside gene matches: 9.

V usage is TRBV6-4 and J usage is TRBJ1-6; the D is unclear. The CDR3 runs 13 residues. Germline assignment: CDR1 MRHNA and CDR2 SNTAGT. Trimming shortened V by 3 bases and J by 11 bases, and 11 bases separated the two germline ends. CDR3 amino acids: CASSDDGNAPLHF. CDR3 bases: TGTGCCAGCAGTGATGACGGGAATGCACCCCTCCACTTT.

The chain carries TRBV27 and TRBJ1-4, with TRBD1 as a possible D gene (6 bases). This CDR3 is 16 amino acids long. Germline CDR1 is MNHEY and CDR2 is SMNVEV (reference sequence). With 6 bases removed from V and 6 bases from J, the gap between germline ends came to 20 bases. In DNA, the CDR3 is TGTGCCAGCAGGTACAGGGTTCAGGAGCGGTATGAAAAACTGTTTTTT. Its translation: CASRYRVQERYEKLFF.

V and J are TRBV28 and TRBJ2-5; the D is unclear. CDR1 MDHEN and CDR2 SYDVKM come from the germline V gene. The CDR3 sequence is 14 residues long. The V end lost 3 bases, the J end lost 1 base, and 9 bases lay between the germline ends. This chain's CDR3 is CASSFPRLQETQYF. The CDR3 bases are TGTGCCAGCAGTTTTCCGCGGCTCCAAGAGACCCAGTACTTC.